The rows below give T cell receptor beta chains drawn from one sample of a study of blood T cell repertoires in COVID-19. Some clones are missing from TCRdb's copy, which holds only in-frame ones; the method was immunoSEQ multiplex PCR. The repertoire holds 130,000 to 150,000 clones, over 75% seen once, with less than 2% in the top ten. Sequenced material: peripheral blood. The receptors derive from a woman aged 45 to 65 with acute or convalescent COVID-19. Both conserved end residues are trimmed from each CDR3. A D gene is named only where the DNA matches it firmly.

>TRBJ2-3|TRBV7-3|TRBD1
ASSPLGGLDTQY
>TRBJ2-7|TRBV15|.
ATSRDRGHPLGYEQY
>TRBJ1-5|TRBV18|TRBD1
ASSQTDRGQGNQPQH
>TRBJ2-2|TRBV19|TRBD1
ASSLKGTGVTHANTGELF
>TRBJ1-1|TRBV7-2|.
ASSLNPLPQGFEAF
>TRBJ2-7|TRBV28|TRBD1
ASSSQDRAYEQY
>TRBJ2-7|TRBV20-1|TRBD2
SASGGRLSPGY
>TRBJ1-1|TRBV6-4|.
ASSPSPGNTEAF
>TRBJ1-1|TRBV5-1|TRBD1
ASSWGQGGTEAF
>TRBJ2-7|TRBV5-1|TRBD1
ASSLAAGTGPIEQY
>TRBJ2-7|TRBV6-6|.
ASSYLQGAYEQY
>TRBJ2-5|TRBV28|.
ASSLLAYQETQY
>TRBJ2-2|TRBV4-2|TRBD1
ASSQGGQGTGELF
>TRBJ2-7|TRBV30|.
AWSLTSNRY
>TRBJ1-5|TRBV7-8|.
ASSFGYTSDSNQPQH
>TRBJ2-1|TRBV9|.
ASSVVEGDFYNEQF
>TRBJ1-2|TRBV5-1|.
ASSLAGLPEGGYT
>TRBJ1-5|TRBV4-2|.
ASSLNAGWSNQPQH
>TRBJ2-3|TRBV7-9|.
ASSLLAAPPTDTQY
>TRBJ2-3|TRBV5-1|.
ASSEFTGLADTQY
>TRBJ2-1|TRBV4-1|.
ASSPEPARDNEQF
>TRBJ2-5|TRBV18|.
ASSLELALSPDQETQY
>TRBJ1-2|TRBV19|TRBD1
ASSLGGAGYGYT
>TRBJ1-2|TRBV11-1|.
ASSLLAGADGYT
>TRBJ2-7|TRBV5-6|.
ASSPVSPNEQY
>TRBJ2-7|TRBV5-1|TRBD2
ASSQYGLAGLERNEQY
>TRBJ1-5|TRBV18|.
ASSRGSSNQPQH
>TRBJ1-4|TRBV6-5|.
ASSPMTVTNEKLF
>TRBJ1-1|TRBV7-7|.
ASSPQGWNTEAF
>TRBJ2-7|TRBV5-8|TRBD2
ASSLVAGGLYEQY
>TRBJ1-2|TRBV4-1|.
ASSQIMGLYGYT
>TRBJ2-1|TRBV5-1|.
ASRPSVSSYNEQF
>TRBJ2-1|TRBV10-3|TRBD2
AISELGGGANEQF
>TRBJ1-6|TRBV25-1|TRBD1
ASTRDSGSPLH
>TRBJ1-1|TRBV10-3|.
AVQGSVNTEAF
>TRBJ2-7|TRBV6-5|.
ASSPWRAAYEQY
>TRBJ2-7|TRBV4-2|.
ASSQDGGSPSYEQY
>TRBJ2-3|TRBV19|.
ASSTQGTSTDTQY
>TRBJ2-2|TRBV18|.
ASSPPIATENTGELF
>TRBJ2-7|TRBV7-6|.
ASSVARGSPYEQY
>TRBJ1-6|TRBV6-5|.
ASNPGSWDSPLH
>TRBJ1-1|TRBV19|TRBD1
ASSTTGAKNTEAF
>TRBJ1-4|TRBV6-6|.
ASSWTTREEEKLF
>TRBJ1-2|TRBV19|.
ASSGLIHGYT
>TRBJ2-3|TRBV27|.
ASSPDSGDTQY
>TRBJ1-3|TRBV4-1|.
ASSEVTPFSGNTIY
>TRBJ1-1|TRBV7-2|.
ASSPITEAF